The clone carrying this TCR beta chain appeared many times. Germline lookup yields CDR1 WNHNN and CDR2 SYGVQD (reference sequence). The V gene lost 5 bases and the J gene lost 1 base, with 11 bases spanning the gap. The CDR3 loop spans 14 amino acids. This entry belongs to a study of blood T cell repertoires in COVID-19. About the research overall: The study drew acute and convalescent COVID-19 samples from the United States, Italy and Spain. T cells, B-cell-depleted T cells, or PBMCs supplied cDNA or gDNA.

Methods used by the authors: Amplification from reference gene primers served as the basis for estimated nucleated cell counts. Sequencing was performed with immunoSEQ multiplex PCR; in TCRdb, only in-frame clones are kept and a portion is missing. From that table come the V and J calls and clone size; the DNA was used to work out D and trimming. This table holds around 250,000 clones, roughly 85% found once. The genes are TRBV10-1 and TRBJ2-5, with a weak D call TRBD2 (6 bases). Sample: peripheral blood. The source is a man aged 25-45 years who had recovered from COVID-19. The CDR3 DNA reads as TGCGCCAGCAGTCAGGACTACTCCCAAGAGACCCAGTACTTC. This encodes CASSQDYSQETQYF.